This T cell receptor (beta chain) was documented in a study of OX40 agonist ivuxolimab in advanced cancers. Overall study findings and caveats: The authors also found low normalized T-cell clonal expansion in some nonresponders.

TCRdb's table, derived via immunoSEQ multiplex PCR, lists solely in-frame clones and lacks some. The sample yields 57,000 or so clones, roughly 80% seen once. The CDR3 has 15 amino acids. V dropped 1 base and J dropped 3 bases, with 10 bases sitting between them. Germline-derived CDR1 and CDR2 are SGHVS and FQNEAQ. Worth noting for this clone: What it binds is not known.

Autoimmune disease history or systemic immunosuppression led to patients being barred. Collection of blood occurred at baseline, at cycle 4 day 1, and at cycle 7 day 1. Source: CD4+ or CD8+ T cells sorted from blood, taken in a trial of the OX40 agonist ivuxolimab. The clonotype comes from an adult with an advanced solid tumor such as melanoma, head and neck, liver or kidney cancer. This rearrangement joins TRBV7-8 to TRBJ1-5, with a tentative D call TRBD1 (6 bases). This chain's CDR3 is CASSLDDRFNQPQHF. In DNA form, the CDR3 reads TGTGCCAGCAGCTTAGATGACAGGTTCAATCAGCCCCAGCATTTT.